Listed here is a single T cell receptor beta chain. Germline CDR1 and CDR2: MGHRA and YSYEKL. This CDR3 is built from 17 residues. The J segment lost 5 bases and the V segment lost 4 bases, leaving 5 bases of the junction unmatched. The sample is drawn from a study of blood T cell repertoires in COVID-19. Sequencing used immunoSEQ multiplex PCR; TCRdb keeps in-frame clones, though not all of them. This table holds about 65,000 clones, approximately 95% found once. The source is a man between 65 and 79 years old with active COVID-19. The sequenced material came from peripheral blood. V and J are TRBV4-1 and TRBJ2-2; 15 nucleotides line up with TRBD2. The DNA for the CDR3 is TGCGCCAGCAGCCGTCCCGGGACTAGCGGGGGGACCGGGGAGCTGTTTTTT. This codes for CASSRPGTSGGTGELFF.